This section outlines one T cell receptor (beta chain) sequence together with its context. Its matching antigen is unknown. This specimen comes from a study of brain T cells in children with intractable seizures. Data came from immunoSEQ multiplex PCR; TCRdb stores just in-frame clones and leaves some out. The sample lists about 340,000 clones, roughly 93% seen once, with about 6% in the top ten. CDR1 and CDR2 from the germline V gene are ENHRY and SYGVKD. The CDR3 runs to 15 residues. The ends lost 6 bases at V and 3 bases at J; junction bases unmatched: 11. Study results and limitations: Pre- and post-surgery blood differed in depth, so pre-surgery absences may be undersampling. Viral specificity was inferred only from CDR3 similarity; HCMV serostatus was unknown.

Time point described: blood from clinic visit 5 months post-surgery; TSC patient then seizure free. The sequenced cases were selected for having the highest brain T cell transcript signatures. Pre-surgery treatment included at least one anti-epileptic drug. The V gene is TRBV10-3, the J gene TRBJ2-7; the match to TRBD2 covers 7 bases. This TCR derives from a boy under two years old with tuberous sclerosis and intractable seizures. Sample: peripheral blood, taken less than 6 months after surgery. The chain's CDR3 is CAISLQGGSDYEQYF. CDR3 bases: TGTGCCATCAGCCTTCAGGGAGGGTCCGACTACGAGCAGTACTTC.